These T cell receptor beta chains were read from a single sample in a study of regulatory T cells in long-lasting Graves disease. Each CDR3 protein gets one entry after TCRdb re-called the multiplex PCR reads with MiXCR. The table lists about 420,000 distinct CDR3 sequences, around 17% of them singletons. The data also belong to a second study, concerning T cells in Graves' hyperthyroidism and ophthalmopathy.

The sample consisted of peripheral blood mononuclear cells (PBMCs), taken at new diagnosis, from a patient treated with antithyroid drugs. These receptors all stem from a young woman with Graves disease. CDR3s include the opening cysteine and the closing phenylalanine or tryptophan. D genes are given only for firm matches. The listing skips clone size in some rows; elsewhere it reads once, few, many or a size class.

TRBV6-1,TRBJ2-3,TRBD1,many,TGTGCCAGCAAGGACACAGGGGACGTCACAGATACGCAGTATTTT,CASKDTGDVTDTQYF
TRBV2,TRBJ1-3,TRBD1,.,TGTGCCAGCAGTGGGGACAGCCTCAGCTCTGGAAACACCATATATTTT,CASSGDSLSSGNTIYF
TRBV29-1,TRBJ2-3,.,few,TGCAGCGTTGGTAGGACAAACACAGATACGCAGTATTTT,CSVGRTNTDTQYF
TRBV30,TRBJ2-2,.,few,TGTGCCTGGAATTTAGTCACCGGGGAGCTGTTTTTT,CAWNLVTGELFF
TRBV5-5,TRBJ2-5,TRBD2,.,TGTGCCAGCAGCTTGCGGACTAGCGGGAGGGAAGAAGAGACCCAGTACTTC,CASSLRTSGREEETQYF
TRBV24-1,TRBJ2-3,TRBD2,.,TGTGCCACCAGTGATACCGAGCGGGAGGGGCGCACAGATACGCAGTATTTT,CATSDTEREGRTDTQYF
TRBV20-1,TRBJ2-5,.,many,TGCAGCAGGGAAAAGGGAGAGACCCAGTACTTC,CSREKGETQYF
TRBV7-9,TRBJ1-2,.,few,TGTGCCAGCAGCACGGGGGAGGTTTACGGCTACACCTTC,CASSTGEVYGYTF
TRBV27,TRBJ1-2,TRBD1,many,TGTGCCAGCAGTGGACAGGGTCAAGACTATGGCTACACCTTC,CASSGQGQDYGYTF
TRBV30,TRBJ1-2,.,few,TGTGCCTGGAGTGTCCCAGTGCGTAACTATGGCTACACCTTC,CAWSVPVRNYGYTF
TRBV30,TRBJ2-2,.,many,TGTGCCTGGAGGGGGCAGGCCGGGGAGCTGTTTTTT,CAWRGQAGELFF
TRBV7-2,TRBJ2-1,.,many,TGTGCCAGCAGCTTAGTTGGGCAGTCTTACAATGAGCAGTTCTTC,CASSLVGQSYNEQFF
TRBV3-1,TRBJ2-7,TRBD2,few,TGTGCCAGCAGCCGGGAAGCCGGGACTAGCTTCTACGAGCAGTACTTC,CASSREAGTSFYEQYF
TRBV27,TRBJ2-3,.,few,TGTGCCAGCAGACGGGGGTGGGACACAGATACGCAGTATTTT,CASRRGWDTDTQYF
TRBV15,TRBJ2-1,.,many,TGTGCCACCAGCAGAGATGGAGGCAACAATGAGCAGTTCTTC,CATSRDGGNNEQFF
TRBV29-1,TRBJ2-5,.,many,TGCAGCGTTGACAGGGGTGAAGAGACCCAGTACTTC,CSVDRGEETQYF
TRBV11-1,TRBJ2-3,.,.,TGTGCCGGTCGGGGTAACACAGATACGCAGTATTTT,CAGRGNTDTQYF
TRBV30,TRBJ2-7,TRBD1,many,TGTGCCTGGAGACCGGGACAGTCCCACGAGCAGTACTTC,CAWRPGQSHEQYF
TRBV6-1,TRBJ1-6,TRBD1,.,TGTGCCAGCAGTGGTGCGTCTCAGGGGGGGGGTTCACCCCTCCACTTT,CASSGASQGGGSPLHF
TRBV5-1,TRBJ2-3,TRBD2,.,TGCGCCAGCAGCTTGCCACTAGCGGGAGGGGCAGATACGCAGTATTTT,CASSLPLAGGADTQYF
TRBV28,TRBJ2-5,.,.,TGTGCCAGCAGTTTGAGGGGGGTCCGCATAGGACAAGAGACCCAGTACTTC,CASSLRGVRIGQETQYF
TRBV5-1,TRBJ2-1,.,many,TGCGCCAGCAGCTTGGATCCCTCTGTCTCCTACAATGAGCAGTTCTTC,CASSLDPSVSYNEQFF
TRBV18,TRBJ2-7,TRBD1,few,TGTGCCAGCTCAACAAGACAGGGGGCGGCCCACGAGCAGTACTTC,CASSTRQGAAHEQYF